Below, 10 T cell receptor beta chains from the same sample are listed, as sequenced in a study of glioma-infiltrating T cells after dendritic cell vaccination (dated by TCRdb to about 2016). The meaning of the sample's time point label: after dendritic cell vaccination, including at tumor progression/relapse. The library was made by the immunoSEQ multiplex PCR assay. TCRdb re-hosts the immuneACCESS table, in-frame sequences only. Its copies lack some clones; in the studies checked, an unresolved V gene accounts for under half of them, and the cause for the rest is not known. Across this sample there are approximately 92,000 clones, with 80% seen only once. The top ten constitute roughly 5.5% of the sample. The input for sequencing was blood, taken after dendritic cell vaccination. The origin of the receptors is a human donor with glioblastoma.

This clone was seen only once. The genes are TRBV5-1 and TRBJ1-1; TRBD1 matches at 7 bases. This CDR3 is 12 amino acids long. CDR1 is SGHRS and CDR2 is YFSETQ in the germline V gene. Trimming at V came to 3 bases and at J to 7 bases, leaving 3 bases not matched to a gene. CDR3 residues: CASSWGTDEAFF. The CDR3 region has the DNA TGCGCCAGCAGCTGGGGGACAGATGAAGCTTTCTTT.

The CDR3 loop reads CASSLIPGGGGSTEAFF. CDR3 bases: TGCGCCAGCAGCTTGATCCCGGGAGGGGGAGGTAGCACTGAAGCTTTCTTT. The chain recombines TRBV5-1 with TRBJ1-1; tentative D call: TRBD1 (6 bases). The ends were cut back, 1 base at V and 4 bases at J, with 20 bases in the middle. Germline CDR1 is SGHRS and CDR2 is YFSETQ. This CDR3 has 17 amino acids.

V and J are TRBV2 and TRBJ1-4; 8 bases line up with TRBD1. CDR1 is SNHLY and CDR2 is FYNNEI in the germline V gene. This CDR3 has 15 amino acids. J lost 5 bases, V lost 6 bases, and 8 bases had no gene match. The CDR3 reads CASRKQGVENEKLFF. The CDR3 DNA reads TGTGCCAGCAGAAAACAGGGGGTTGAGAATGAAAAACTGTTTTTT.

The rearrangement links TRBV5-1 to TRBJ2-2; 9 nucleotides match TRBD2. Germline V gives CDR1 SGHRS, CDR2 YFSETQ. V trimming: 6 bases; J trimming: 4 bases; junction bases outside the gene matches: 4. The CDR3 sequence is 14 residues long. As DNA, the CDR3 is TGCGCCAGCACCCGTAGCGGGGGCACCGGGGAGCTGTTTTTT. Protein sequence: CASTRSGGTGELFF.

The chain carries TRBV5-1 and TRBJ2-2, with 7 bases fitting TRBD1. This CDR3 is built from 15 residues. CDR1 and CDR2 (germline): SGHRS, YFSETQ. V lost 3 bases, J lost 3 bases, and 5 bases stayed unmatched. CDR3 region: CASSSRGTYTGELFF. DNA of the CDR3: TGCGCCAGCAGCTCCAGGGGGACATACACCGGGGAGCTGTTTTTT.

The chain couples TRBV9 to TRBJ2-7, with TRBD2 identical over 9 bases. Germline-derived CDR1 and CDR2 are SGDLS and YYNGEE. V dropped 0 bases and J dropped 5; count of bases not matched to a gene: 9. The CDR3 covers 16 residues. The CDR3 here is CASSVELAGALHEQYF. The CDR3 DNA reads as TGTGCCAGCAGCGTAGAATTAGCGGGAGCCCTCCACGAGCAGTACTTC.

The V gene is TRBV5-6, the J gene TRBJ1-5; D is undetermined. This CDR3 has 15 residues. V was trimmed by 2 bases and J by 2 bases, leaving 11 bases between them. The germline V gene has CDR1 SGHDT and CDR2 YYEEEE. This CDR3 reads CASSFLYDGNQPQHF. CDR3 bases: TGTGCCAGCAGCTTTCTATATGATGGCAATCAGCCCCAGCATTTT.

The rearrangement uses TRBV15 and TRBJ1-3; no definite D call. The V end was cut by 1 base, the J end by 0 bases, with 7 bases between. Germline V gene lookup returns CDR1 LNHNV and CDR2 YYDKDF (reference sequence). The CDR3 spans 15 residues. The CDR3 sequence: CATSRAIPSGNTIYF. DNA of the CDR3: TGTGCCACCAGCAGAGCCATTCCCTCTGGAAACACCATATATTTT.

J is TRBJ1-1 and V is TRBV6-5, with 9 bases lining up with TRBD1. Trimming at V came to 10 bases and at J to 5 bases, leaving 11 bases not matched to a gene. This CDR3 contains 14 residues. Per germline, CDR1 MNHEY and CDR2 SVGAGI. Here the CDR3 reads CATSPGTGRTEAFF. For the CDR3, the DNA is TGTGCCACCTCACCCGGGACAGGGAGGACTGAAGCTTTCTTT.

This clone turned up a few times. The V call is TRBV2, the J call TRBJ2-5; TRBD2 aligns across 8 bases. This CDR3 is 15 amino acids long. V shed 5 bases and J 4 bases; nucleotides not matched to a gene: 9. Germline CDR1 is SNHLY and CDR2 is FYNNEI. The CDR3 sequence is CASSFGGADRETQYF. Here the CDR3 DNA reads TGTGCCAGCAGTTTCGGGGGGGCAGATCGAGAGACCCAGTACTTC.